These T cell receptor beta chains were read from a single sample in a study of T-cell reconstitution after alpha-beta-depleted transplantation in children. MiXCR was run by TCRdb on the PCR reads, yielding one entry per CDR3 protein. The repertoire holds around 130,000 distinct CDR3 sequences, about 9.9% seen once, with around 24% in the top ten. The sequenced sample was PBMCs, mostly from graft donor cells, obtained 180 days after TCRalphabeta/CD19-depleted stem cell transplant. All receptors derive from a girl less than two years old who had a stem cell transplant for combined immunodeficiency, so the T cells may come from the graft donor. The CDR3 runs from the conserved cysteine through the conserved F or W. D genes are given only for firm matches. A row's size may be missing; if present it is once, few, many or a size class.

V,D,J,size,CDR3,DNA
TRBV28,-,TRBJ1-2,-,CASIGGSYGYTF,TGTGCCAGCATTGGCGGAAGCTATGGCTACACCTTC
TRBV12-3/TRBV12-4,-,TRBJ2-2,-,CASSTGSTSGELFF,TGTGCCAGCAGTACAGGGTCCACTTCCGGGGAGCTGTTTTTT
TRBV9,-,TRBJ1-1,few,CASSVGGQWNTEAFF,TGTGCCAGCAGCGTAGGTGGACAGTGGAACACTGAAGCTTTCTTT
TRBV5-1,TRBD1,TRBJ1-6,few,CASSLRQGEDSPLHF,TGCGCCAGCAGCTTAAGACAGGGCGAGGATTCACCCCTCCACTTT
TRBV12-3/TRBV12-4,-,TRBJ1-2,few,CASSPRGRLYGYTF,TGTGCCAGCAGTCCCAGGGGTCGACTTTATGGCTACACCTTC
TRBV5-1,TRBD1,TRBJ2-3,many,CASSMTGASGDTQYF,TGCGCCAGCAGCATGACAGGGGCGAGCGGGGATACGCAGTATTTT
TRBV5-6,TRBD2,TRBJ2-7,many,CASSFRTSGRVYEQYF,TGTGCCAGCAGCTTCCGGACTAGCGGGAGAGTGTACGAGCAGTACTTC
TRBV7-2,-,TRBJ2-7,many,CASSLVYEQYF,TGTGCCAGCAGCTTAGTTTACGAGCAGTACTTC
TRBV5-1,TRBD1,TRBJ2-7,few,CASSFLTGAPYEQYF,TGCGCCAGCAGCTTCTTGACAGGGGCCCCCTACGAGCAGTACTTC
TRBV10-3,-,TRBJ2-7,-,CAISESGGFRDEQYF,TGTGCCATCAGTGAGTCGGGGGGATTTAGGGACGAGCAGTACTTC
TRBV28,TRBD1,TRBJ1-5,many,CASRLGQFSNQPQHF,TGTGCCAGCAGGCTGGGACAGTTTAGCAATCAGCCCCAGCATTTT
TRBV24-1,-,TRBJ1-2,-,CATSDSSAAVWNYGYTF,TGTGCCACCAGTGATTCCTCCGCGGCAGTTTGGAACTATGGCTACACCTTC
TRBV19,TRBD1,TRBJ2-6,-,CASKRTGGTSGANVLTF,TGTGCCAGTAAAAGGACAGGGGGGACCTCTGGGGCCAACGTCCTGACTTTC
TRBV12-3/TRBV12-4,TRBD2,TRBJ2-7,-,CASSPGGGASGEQYF,TGTGCCAGCAGCCCCGGCGGGGGTGCCTCTGGGGAGCAGTACTTC
TRBV2,-,TRBJ2-1,few,CASRLVRVEQFF,TGTGCCAGCAGGCTGGTCCGGGTTGAGCAGTTCTTC
TRBV7-9,-,TRBJ2-5,-,CASSPPTAALGETQYF,TGTGCCAGCAGCCCACCTACGGCAGCTCTAGGGGAGACCCAGTACTTC
TRBV19,-,TRBJ2-1,few,CASSILGYNEQFF,TGTGCCAGTAGTATCTTGGGGTACAATGAGCAGTTCTTC
TRBV9,-,TRBJ1-5,many,CASSVEAGNQPQHF,TGTGCCAGCAGCGTAGAAGCGGGGAATCAGCCCCAGCATTTT
TRBV5-1,-,TRBJ1-6,-,CASSRKGSSYNSPLHF,TGCGCCAGCAGCCGGAAGGGAAGCTCCTATAATTCACCCCTCCACTTT
TRBV3-1,-,TRBJ2-1,few,CASSQDALTHNEQFF,TGTGCCAGCAGCCAAGATGCCTTAACCCACAATGAGCAGTTCTTC
TRBV12-3/TRBV12-4,-,TRBJ2-1,-,CASSGGIYSSYNEQFF,TGTGCCAGCAGTGGTGGGATATACAGCTCCTACAATGAGCAGTTCTTC
TRBV20-1,-,TRBJ2-6,many,CSAANSGANVLTF,TGCAGTGCTGCCAACTCTGGGGCCAACGTCCTGACTTTC
TRBV20-1,-,TRBJ2-2,-,CSAFLHTGELFF,TGCAGTGCCTTTCTGCACACCGGGGAGCTGTTTTTT
TRBV20-1,-,TRBJ2-6,few,CSAARCGANVLTF,TGCAGTGCGGCGCGGTGCGGGGCCAACGTCCTGACTTTC
TRBV20-1,-,TRBJ2-1,few,CSARIAGPYNEQFF,TGCAGTGCTAGAATTGCGGGACCCTACAATGAGCAGTTCTTC
TRBV5-1,-,TRBJ2-2,many,CASSLVAGNTGELFF,TGCGCCAGCAGCTTGGTCGCAGGGAACACCGGGGAGCTGTTTTTT
TRBV29-1,-,TRBJ1-2,-,CSVVQGGGYGYTF,TGCAGCGTTGTACAGGGAGGGGGTTATGGCTACACCTTC
TRBV15,-,TRBJ1-2,few,CATSRDLGHYGYTF,TGTGCCACCAGCAGAGATCTGGGACACTATGGCTACACCTTC
TRBV29-1,TRBD1,TRBJ2-1,-,CSVQGAIEQFF,TGCAGCGTACAGGGGGCAATTGAGCAGTTCTTC
TRBV7-9,-,TRBJ2-7,few,CASSWTIMNEQYF,TGTGCCAGCAGCTGGACAATAATGAACGAGCAGTACTTC
TRBV5-5,-,TRBJ2-7,-,CASSRLGRGQAYEQYF,TGTGCCAGCAGCCGCCTGGGGCGGGGGCAGGCCTACGAGCAGTACTTC
TRBV10-3,-,TRBJ2-7,-,CAISARTPYEQYF,TGTGCCATCAGTGCAAGGACGCCCTACGAGCAGTACTTC
TRBV12-3/TRBV12-4,TRBD2,TRBJ2-3,few,CASSSFSGGLGTDTQYF,TGTGCCAGCAGTTCCTTTAGCGGGGGCCTCGGGACAGATACGCAGTATTTT
TRBV20-1,TRBD1,TRBJ2-7,many,CSARTDRSWAEQYF,TGCAGTGCTAGGACGGACAGGTCGTGGGCCGAGCAGTACTTC
TRBV20-1,TRBD2,TRBJ2-1,-,CSASGALAGVGNEQFF,TGCAGTGCTAGCGGGGCTCTAGCGGGAGTAGGGAATGAGCAGTTCTTC
TRBV2,TRBD1,TRBJ2-5,few,CASSGTGGRETQYF,TGTGCCAGCAGTGGGACAGGGGGCCGGGAGACCCAGTACTTC
TRBV20-1,-,TRBJ2-7,-,CSARDKGLRALGSYEQYF,TGCAGTGCTAGAGATAAGGGACTCAGGGCCCTTGGATCCTACGAGCAGTACTTC
TRBV10-3,TRBD1,TRBJ1-6,few,CAISEGTVYNSPLHF,TGTGCCATCAGTGAGGGGACAGTTTATAATTCACCCCTCCACTTT
TRBV5-1,-,TRBJ1-6,few,CASSLRTWGNSPLHF,TGCGCCAGCAGCTTGCGAACTTGGGGAAATTCACCCCTCCACTTT
TRBV29-1,-,TRBJ1-1,-,CSVERGNTEAFF,TGCAGCGTTGAACGTGGAAACACTGAAGCTTTCTTT
TRBV7-9,-,TRBJ1-2,many,CASSSFHRDDYTF,TGTGCCAGCAGTTCATTCCACAGGGACGACTACACCTTC